The clone carrying this TCR beta chain has ten or more counts. Its antigen is unknown. At the DNA level, this CDR3 is encoded by other sequences in the same sample as well. No patient had received any treatment before thyroid surgery. This sample was taken from a study of metastatic and nonmetastatic thyroid tumors. At the level of the study: The study looked at repertoires side by side in blood and in tumor or nodule tissue from malignant and benign thyroid patients. Study conclusions and caveats: Benign nodules were reported to have significantly lower TCR beta diversity than malignant thyroid tumors, in blood and tumor.

TCRdb reprocessed the PCR reads via MiXCR. The sample has around 20,000 clones, 10% to 15% seen once. The V gene's germline CDR1 is SEHNR and CDR2 FQNEAQ (reference sequence). CDR3 length equals 12 residues. V lost 9 bases to trimming and J lost 9 bases, with 15 bases between them. This chain connects TRBV7-9 to TRBJ2-1; TRBD1 is a possible D gene (6 bases). The receptor's source is a female donor with papillary thyroid cancer or a benign thyroid nodule (not recorded which). Some clones in this sample may be carry-over from other donors' samples. Input material: blood. The CDR3 DNA reads TGTGCCAGGTCCCAACAGGGCCTTGAGCAGTTCTTC. This sequence encodes CARSQQGLEQFF.